Below, 20 T cell receptor beta chains from the same sample are listed, as sequenced in a study of T-cell memory formation after mild COVID-19. MiXCR, run by TCRdb on the 5' RACE reads, gives a single entry per CDR3 protein. The sample consists of more than 300,000 distinct CDR3 sequences, approximately 22% of them appearing once. Material for sequencing was PBMCs or a T cell subset sorted from them (not recorded which). These receptors originate from a man aged 18 to 30 who had mild COVID-19 (a few samples of this study predate the infection). Cell type and time point are not known.

This chain links TRBV4-1 with TRBJ1-5; D uncertain. The germline V gene has CDR1 MGHRA and CDR2 YSYEKL. This CDR3 has 13 residues. V was cut by 3 bases and J by 4 bases, with 7 bases left in between. CDR3 sequence reads: CASSQTGNQPQHF. Written as DNA, the CDR3 is TGCGCCAGCAGCCAGACTGGTAATCAGCCCCAGCATTTT.

This chain connects TRBV7-9 to TRBJ1-1, with no clear D. V lost 1 base and J lost 8, with 8 bases in between. The CDR3 runs to 12 residues. Looked up from germline, CDR1 is SEHNR and CDR2 is FQNEAQ (reference sequence). The CDR3 sequence is CASSLGKAEAFF. The CDR3 bases are TGTGCCAGCAGCTTAGGCAAAGCGGAAGCTTTCTTT. Using reference TRBV7-9 and TRBJ1-1 for the parts outside the CDR3, the full variable domain is DTGVSQNPRHKITKRGQNVTFRCDPISEHNRLYWYRQTLGQGPEFLTYFQNEAQLEKSRLLSDRFSAERPKGSFSTLEIQRTEQGDSAMYLCASSLGKAEAFFGQGTRLTVV.

The rearrangement links TRBV7-8 to TRBJ2-5; TRBD1 agrees at 7 bases. The V gene's germline CDR1 is SGHVS and CDR2 FQNEAQ. V gave up 8 bases and J gave up 5 bases; unmatched junction bases: 8. This CDR3 is built from 13 residues. The CDR3 DNA reads as TGTGCCAGCGAGGGGACAGCGGCGGAGACCCAGTACTTC. Protein product: CASEGTAAETQYF.

This clonotype has only a few counts. CDR3 amino acids: CASSYSRQYGYTF. DNA for the CDR3: TGTGCCAGCAGTTACTCGAGACAGTATGGCTACACCTTC. The chain has TRBV6-5 and TRBJ1-2, with D perhaps matching TRBD1 (5 bases). Germline V CDR1 and CDR2: MNHEY, SVGAGI. V gave up 0 bases and J gave up 5 bases, with 7 bases separating them. The length of the CDR3 is 13 residues.

This clonotype appeared once. CDR3 residues: CASDRVNTGELFF. Here the CDR3 DNA reads TGTGCCAGCGACAGGGTTAACACCGGGGAGCTGTTTTTT. The genes are TRBV6-6 and TRBJ2-2; 7 bases agree with TRBD1. The V gene's germline CDR1 is MNHNY and CDR2 SVGAGI (reference sequence). With V trimmed by 8 bases and J by 2 bases, 2 bases remained unmatched. This CDR3 contains 13 residues.

This rearrangement joins TRBV6-5 to TRBJ1-2, with no clear D. The CDR3 length is 15 residues. V was trimmed by 0 bases and J by 0 bases, leaving 8 bases between them. CDR1 and CDR2 (germline): MNHEY, SVGAGI. The CDR3 protein is CASSYSTNSNYGYTF. CDR3 bases: TGTGCCAGCAGTTACTCCACGAATTCTAACTATGGCTACACCTTC.

This chain links TRBV3-1 with TRBJ2-3; 12 nucleotides line up with TRBD2. The CDR3 consists of 17 residues. CDR1 LGHDT and CDR2 YNNKEL come from the germline V gene (reference sequence). Germline trimming cut 1 base from V and 2 bases from J; bases unmatched to any gene: 4. The CDR3 sequence: CASSQGLAGVNTDTQYF. The CDR3 DNA follows: TGTGCCAGCAGCCAAGGACTAGCGGGGGTCAACACAGATACGCAGTATTTT.

This chain uses TRBV19 with TRBJ2-3; 15 nucleotides line up with TRBD2. This CDR3 has 22 amino acids. V gave up 3 bases and J gave up 0 bases; unmatched junction bases: 16. Germline CDR1 reads LNHDA; CDR2 reads SQIVND (reference sequence). CDR3 sequence (DNA): TGTGCCAGTAGTATGAGTGGGCCGGGACTAGCGGGGGGATTCTCCAGCACAGATACGCAGTATTTT. Residues: CASSMSGPGLAGGFSSTDTQYF.

J is TRBJ2-1 and V is TRBV4-2; 11 positions match TRBD1. Germline CDR1 and CDR2: LGHNA and YNFKEQ. The V segment lost 4 bases and the J segment 8 bases; nucleotides outside the gene matches: 4. This CDR3 is 14 amino acids long. The DNA for the CDR3 is TGTGCCAGCAGCCTGAGGACAGGGGGCTATGAGCAGTTCTTC. Amino acids: CASSLRTGGYEQFF.

This clonotype was observed many times. The rearrangement uses TRBV9 and TRBJ2-1, with 12 bases lining up with TRBD2. Germline lookup yields CDR1 SGDLS and CDR2 YYNGEE. Trimming cost V 7 bases and J 8 bases; bases outside gene matches: 10. The CDR3 is 15 amino acids. CDR3 nucleotides: TGTGCCAGCGGCACGCTGGGACTAGCGGGCTATGAGCAGTTCTTC. Its translation is CASGTLGLAGYEQFF.

This clonotype was found a few times. V usage is TRBV18 and J usage is TRBJ2-7, with D possibly TRBD2 on 6 matching bases. The CDR3 has 12 residues. Germline V gene data show CDR1 as KGHSH and CDR2 as LQKENI. In DNA form, the CDR3 reads TGTGCCAGCTCACGGGACTCGACCCCTAGGAACGTC. It codes for CASSRDSTPRNV.

This chain connects TRBV5-1 to TRBJ1-2, with D maybe TRBD1 (5 bases). Germline V gene data show CDR1 as SGHRS and CDR2 as YFSETQ. The CDR3 length is 15 residues. V was pared by 0 bases and J by 4 bases, with 13 bases between. CDR3 DNA: TGCGCCAGCAGCTTGGGTCAGGGCGTCGCCTATGGCTACACCTTC. This gives the protein CASSLGQGVAYGYTF.

The chain is built from TRBV12-3 or TRBV12-4 and TRBJ1-5; D remains unclear. V was shortened by 6 bases and J by 11 bases, with 14 bases between the two germline ends. The CDR3 extends over 12 amino acids. CDR3 region: CASSPGDRTQHF. DNA of the CDR3: TGTGCCAGCAGCCCCGGCGATAGGACCCAGCATTTT.

This clonotype was recorded many times. The chain combines TRBV2 with TRBJ1-6; TRBD1 matches 8 bases. This CDR3 is 12 amino acids long. J was trimmed by 10 bases and V by 6 bases; bases with no gene match: 2. Looked up from germline, CDR1 is SNHLY and CDR2 is FYNNEI. Written as DNA, the CDR3 is TGTGCCAGCAGAGGGACAGGATCACCCCTCCACTTT. This translates into CASRGTGSPLHF.

The V and J genes are TRBV24-1 and TRBJ2-1; D gene uncertain. Germline CDR1 is KGHDR and CDR2 is SFDVKD. There are 14 residues in the CDR3. Trimming took 2 bases from V and 0 from J, leaving 4 bases between them. As DNA, the CDR3 is TGTGCCACCAGTGATTCCGGCTCCTACAATGAGCAGTTCTTC. It specifies CATSDSGSYNEQFF.

This clonotype turned up a few times. V and J are TRBV6-6 and TRBJ1-2; weak D call: TRBD1 (6 bases). V was trimmed by 10 bases and J by 1 base, leaving 13 bases between them. From germline, CDR1 is MNHNY and CDR2 SVGAGI (reference sequence). This CDR3 is 13 amino acids long. CDR3 in DNA: TGTGCCACCTCCACAGGGAATAACTATGGCTACACCTTC. Translated, it gives CATSTGNNYGYTF.

CDR3 coding DNA: TGCAGTGCCCCCCCCGGGGGCCGAGAGACCCAGTACTTC. Amino acid sequence: CSAPPGGRETQYF. The rearrangement links TRBV20-1 to TRBJ2-5; either TRBD1 or TRBD2 may fit D (6 bases each). The V end was cut by 6 bases, the J end by 4 bases, with 15 bases between. The germline CDR1 and CDR2 sequences are DFQATT and SNEGSKA (reference sequence). The CDR3 covers 13 residues.

This clonotype has ten or more counts. This chain links TRBV7-9 with TRBJ1-1, with 9 bases identical to TRBD1. This CDR3 comprises 15 residues. The junction had 10 bases not matched to a gene; V was cut back by 5 bases and J by 6 bases. Germline CDR1 is SEHNR and CDR2 is FQNEAQ (reference sequence). The CDR3 region is CASSRPGTGPAEAFF. The CDR3, as DNA: TGTGCCAGCAGCCGTCCCGGGACAGGGCCCGCTGAAGCTTTCTTT.

The chain uses TRBV10-3 and TRBJ2-7; 7 nucleotides agree with TRBD1. After removal of 10 bases from V and 5 bases from J, the junction contained 14 bases not matched to a gene. The CDR3 runs to 14 residues. Germline V CDR1 and CDR2: ENHRY, SYGVKD. The CDR3 DNA reads as TGTGCCACCAGGCCGGGACAGACCTCGGACGAGCAGTACTTC. This encodes CATRPGQTSDEQYF.

The sample holds a few counts of this clonotype. Here the CDR3 reads CASSFSLAVLFTDTQYF. The CDR3 nucleotides are TGTGCCAGCAGTTTCTCGTTAGCGGTGCTTTTCACAGATACGCAGTATTTT. This chain connects TRBV12-3 or TRBV12-4 to TRBJ2-3, with D perhaps TRBD2 (6 bases). The V gene lost 3 bases and the J gene lost 2 bases, with 18 bases spanning the gap. This CDR3 has 17 amino acids.